Each of the 4 T cell receptor beta chains below was sequenced from the same sample in a study of human T cells and chemical hapten exposure. MiXCR, run by TCRdb on the 5' RACE reads, gives a single entry per CDR3 protein. Counted here are 110,000 to 150,000 distinct CDR3 sequences, about 4.3% occurring once; the ten biggest clones make up approximately 1.4%. The template was total RNA from unfractionated whole blood. The receptors were sampled from a female donor in good health.

In its sample, this clonotype was seen many times. Here the CDR3 reads CASSVPEAGGPDNEQFF. DNA for the CDR3: TGTGCCAGCAGCGTTCCCGAAGCGGGGGGGCCCGACAATGAGCAGTTCTTC. The chain employs TRBV9 and TRBJ2-1, with 10 bases matching TRBD2. With 2 bases clipped from V and 5 bases from J, the junction kept 10 bases outside the gene matches. Germline assignment: CDR1 SGDLS and CDR2 YYNGEE. CDR3 length: 17 residues.

CDR3 residues: CASSFNRGVNTEAFF. The CDR3 bases are TGTGCCAGCAGCTTTAACAGGGGAGTGAACACTGAAGCTTTCTTT. The chain links TRBV5-4 to TRBJ1-1; 7 bases map to TRBD1. The CDR3 has 15 residues. The V gene end was trimmed by 2 bases and the J gene end by 0 bases; junction bases not matched to a gene: 4. CDR1 SGHNT and CDR2 YYREEE come from the germline V gene (reference sequence). Combining the CDR3 with reference TRBV5-4 and TRBJ1-1 gives the whole variable domain ETGVTQSPTHLIKTRGQQVTLRCSSQSGHNTVSWYQQALGQGPQFIFQYYREEENGRGNFPPRFSGLQFPNYSSELNVNALELDDSALYLCASSFNRGVNTEAFFGQGTRLTVV.

In this sample, this clonotype turned up many times. The genes are TRBV7-3 and TRBJ2-1, with 10 bases aligning to TRBD2. The V segment lost 5 bases and the J segment 2 bases; nucleotides outside the gene matches: 3. There are 15 residues in the CDR3. In germline, CDR1 is SGHTA, CDR2 FQGTGA. In nucleotides, the CDR3 is TGTGCCAGCAGCCCGCTAGCGGGGGCCTACAATGAGCAGTTCTTC. Protein: CASSPLAGAYNEQFF.

This clonotype was seen a handful of times. V is TRBV29-1 and J is TRBJ1-1; D gene uncertain. Trimming pared 7 bases from V and 8 bases from J, leaving 14 bases between. CDR1 and CDR2 (germline): SQVTM, ANQGSEA. The CDR3 extends over 11 amino acids. The CDR3: CSAGRLGEAFF. CDR3 DNA sequence: TGCAGCGCCGGACGGCTGGGAGAAGCTTTCTTT.